The clone carrying this T cell receptor (beta chain) was seen a handful of times. Its antigen is undetermined. The data stem from a study of cytomegalovirus exposure and HLA in healthy donors. Use of 60 Vbeta and 13 Jbeta primers characterized the PCR. Measured with immunoSEQ multiplex PCR; TCRdb has only the in-frame clones, and not every one. The sample records approximately 120,000 clones, roughly 70% being singletons. Germline V gives CDR1 KGHSH, CDR2 LQKENI. CDR3 length equals 13 residues. V lost 2 bases and J lost 5; bases outside the gene matches: 3. Findings and limits, study-wide: Published work reported that the classifier diagnosed cytomegalovirus status with high specificity and sensitivity. In vitro confirmation showed a few CMV-associated chains to be CMV antigen specific. Researchers catalogued some 160 TCR beta chains as cytomegalovirus-associated.

The receptor was derived from a woman aged 70-85 years in good health and CMV-seropositive. The chain links TRBV18 to TRBJ2-7; 7 bases line up with TRBD1. Sequencing input: PBMCs. Here the CDR3 reads CASSPWDSDEQYF. CDR3 bases: TGTGCCAGCTCACCATGGGACAGCGACGAGCAGTACTTC.